This TCR beta chain was observed in a study of blood T cell repertoires in COVID-19. Generated by immunoSEQ multiplex PCR, the TCRdb table keeps only in-frame clones and is missing some. The sample has 180,000 or so clones; approximately 80% are singletons. Enrolled through a virtual design, the participants were between roughly 18 and 100 years of age and came from 24 US areas. This CDR3 has 14 residues. Trimming cost V 3 bases and J 2 bases, with 9 bases left between them. CDR1 and CDR2 from the germline V gene are SGHRS and YFSETQ. Input material: PBMCs or T cells enriched from blood (not recorded which). The J gene is TRBJ2-4, the V gene TRBV5-1; maybe TRBD2 (6 bases). This sequence originates from a man aged 45-60 years who had recovered from COVID-19. The CDR3 DNA reads as TGCGCCAGCAGCTACGGCGGGACCAAAAACATTCAGTACTTC. Amino acid sequence: CASSYGGTKNIQYF.